This section outlines one T cell receptor (beta chain) sequence together with its context. There is no known antigen for this receptor. Per-base qualities were not stored, and no clone one base away is much larger. This sample is drawn from a study of T cells in Graves' hyperthyroidism and ophthalmopathy (dated by TCRdb to the late 2010s). At the level of the whole study: Peripheral blood was sampled at the time of initial diagnosis, prior to any treatment. Following sampling, methimazole starting at 30 mg daily was given to hyperthyroidism patients, and high-dose intravenous methylprednisolone was given to ophthalmopathy patients. Whether ophthalmopathy could be predicted prospectively was tested in an independent validation cohort made up of roughly 19 hyperthyroidism patients plus 17 patients who later progressed to ophthalmopathy. The 100 discovery patients were randomly split 7:3 into training and test sets. To identify TCR V-J signatures that set the groups apart, the researchers used a discovery cohort of roughly 100 patients, made up of 40 to 45 with Graves' ophthalmopathy and 57 with stable Graves' hyperthyroidism. Thyroid tissue and blood T-cell repertoires from about six Graves' hyperthyroidism patients were also compared in the study. The paper reports TCR Vbeta CDR3 sequencing of 130 to 150 peripheral blood samples: approximately 41 ophthalmopathy, over 70 hyperthyroidism and roughly 17 progressor patients. On the study overall, not on this receptor specifically: In validation, the model predicted progression to ophthalmopathy with just under 71% sensitivity and approximately 74% specificity, a median of 6.5 months before onset. A model built on a 13 V-J signature distinguished ophthalmopathy from stable hyperthyroidism, reaching approximately 89% sensitivity and 81.08% specificity in cross-validation and 80%/75% in testing. Sample size was not statistically predetermined, and investigators were not blinded to group allocation. Blood samples also contained most of the expanded thyroid clonotypes (frequency above 0.001), which suggests that blood repertoires may reflect thyroid immune responses.

For this chain, trimming is 5 bases at the V end and 5 bases at the J end, and the number of junction bases without a gene match is 12. The germline V gene (reference sequence) provides CDR1 DFQATT and CDR2 SNEGSKA. The CDR3 holds 16 amino acids from the cysteine to the phenylalanine. Left in the record is the CDR3 DNA by itself, 48 bases read in frame from the first base. TCR beta CDR3 regions were amplified from RNA transcripts. For the first round of RT-PCR on the TCR CDR3, the HTBI primer set was used together with the Qiagen OneStep RT-PCR kit. The libraries were constructed in a second round of multiplex PCR and then size-selected and purified. Paired-end sequencing of the libraries was performed with 100 bp reads on an Illumina HiSeq2000. The authors' analysis ran thus. SOAPnuke was used to process the raw data, with reads discarded if the reads contained adapters or uncalled bases, had a mean Phred below 15, or lacked an exact constant-primer or identifier match. COPE v1.2.5 was used to merge high-quality paired reads, and clonotypes were defined as unique nucleotide sequences. MiTCR v1.1 was used to align clonotypes to the IMGT TRBV, TRBD and TRBJ reference segments. The analysis included only V-J combinations with a frequency above 0.0001, which together covered 98% to 99.2% of the repertoires. The TCS score was defined as the ratio of F50 (clonal expansion) to E x V (chaos), calculated using BLOSUM62-based TCRdist between CDR3 peptides within each V-J. Welch's t-statistics and random forest reduced 500 to 650 V-J features to roughly 13, which were used in a naive Bayes classifier (R e1071). TCRdb reprocessed the public reads (quality trimming at Q25 with fastp, clone calling with MiXCR) and kept in-frame beta chains. CDR3 protein duplicates are merged, each entry listing the most common genes and DNA. None of the V and J calls come from the authors' own analysis; TCRdb made them. The sample data list about 130,000 distinct CDR3 sequences, and roughly a fifth of these were observed just once. Over 60% of the sample comes from the top ten.

Hyperthyroidism patients were newly diagnosed, with disease duration under 2 months, and aged 18 to 65 years. Exclusion was applied to patients with uncontrolled infections, other autoimmune diseases, pregnancy or lactation. Diagnoses were based on clinical symptoms, serum thyroxine and TRAb, thyroid ultrasound and orbital computed tomography. Blood from progressor patients was collected at the time of first diagnosis with hyperthyroidism, before any ophthalmopathy symptoms had appeared. PBMCs were isolated from 8 to 10 ml of fresh peripheral blood by Ficoll-Paque density gradient centrifugation. Progressor patients were first diagnosed with Graves' hyperthyroidism and then developed ophthalmopathy during follow-up. Total RNA was extracted with Trizol reagent, and quality was checked on an Agilent 2100 Bioanalyzer.

The specimen sequenced was blood. The origin of this receptor is a woman aged 45-60 years with Graves' hyperthyroidism that later progressed to Graves' ophthalmopathy. In this chain, TRBV20-1 is recombined with TRBJ2-5, with 12 bases matching TRBD2. The DNA sequence reads TGCAGTGCTTCCCAGACTAGCGGGAGTTTCAGGGAGACCCAGTACTTC. The resulting protein is CSASQTSGSFRETQYF.